A single sample is the source of the 24 T cell receptor beta chains below, sequenced in a study of molecular identifiers for immune sequencing clone quantification. TCRdb fed the PCR reads into MiXCR, producing one record per CDR3 protein. This table has about 12,000 distinct CDR3 sequences, roughly 15% appearing once. The specimen sequenced was naive CD8+ T cells from blood, with Jurkat cell RNA spiked in. Noted subset: FACS-sorted CD8+CD4-CCR7+CD45RA+ naive T cells. These TCRs come from a human donor in good health. Some libraries in this study had Jurkat cell RNA spiked in.

This clonotype appeared many times. The chain carries TRBV4-1 and TRBJ2-1, with D perhaps TRBD2 (6 bases). CDR1 and CDR2 from the germline V gene are MGHRA and YSYEKL. V lost 0 bases and J 5 bases, leaving 14 bases between the germline ends. The CDR3 length is 16 residues. The CDR3, as DNA: TGCGCCAGCAGCCAAGATCCGTACGGGAGCAACAATGAGCAGTTCTTC. It translates to CASSQDPYGSNNEQFF.

This clonotype showed up many times. The chain uses TRBV27 and TRBJ1-1, with unresolved D. Per germline, CDR1 MNHEY and CDR2 SMNVEV (reference sequence). V was clipped by 3 bases and J by 7 bases, with 12 bases between them. There are 13 residues in the CDR3. DNA for the CDR3: TGTGCCAGCAGTTTGATGACAAACCATGAAGCTTTCTTT. This encodes CASSLMTNHEAFF.

The chain is built from TRBV12-3 or TRBV12-4 and TRBJ1-5; D is ambiguous. Trimming took 6 bases from V and 2 from J, leaving 11 bases between them. This CDR3 comprises 14 residues. This chain's CDR3 is CASSPSWGNQPQHF. The CDR3 DNA is TGTGCCAGCAGCCCTTCATGGGGCAATCAGCCCCAGCATTTT.

Comments on this clonotype: This CDR3 fails to terminate in the conserved phenylalanine or tryptophan, so it likely reflects a read error. The rearrangement joins TRBV14 to TRBJ2-4; 7 bases align to TRBD2. Germline lookup yields CDR1 SGHDN and CDR2 FVKESK. V gave up 4 bases and J gave up 8 bases; unmatched junction bases: 8. The CDR3 runs 14 residues. CDR3 nucleotide sequence: TGTGCCAGCAGCCTCAGGGAGGGTCGGGACATTCAGTACTAC. Encoded protein: CASSLREGRDIQYY.

This clonotype is deemed medium-sized. The chain uses TRBV29-1 and TRBJ2-7; the D gene is possibly TRBD2 (5 bases). Trimming stripped 4 bases from V and 5 bases from J, with 12 bases between. Per germline, CDR1 SQVTM and CDR2 ANQGSEA. The length of the CDR3 is 12 residues. The CDR3 loop reads CSVVAGVDEQYF. The CDR3 DNA reads TGCAGCGTTGTGGCCGGGGTCGACGAGCAGTACTTC.

To note about this clonotype: A much larger clone sits a single nucleotide away, making a read error possible. This sequence joins TRBV29-1 and TRBJ2-2, with TRBD2 matching over 7 bases. The CDR3 runs to 13 residues. CDR1 and CDR2 from the germline V gene are SQVTM and ANQGSEA. V dropped 7 bases and J dropped 7; count of bases not matched to a gene: 9. CDR3 region: CSALAAVLGELFF. The CDR3 coding sequence is TGCAGCGCCCTAGCGGCAGTGCTCGGGGAGCTGTTTTTT.

On this clonotype itself: The junction and the germline gene differ at one end; a read error may be behind it. The rearrangement uses TRBV7-2 and TRBJ2-7, with D tentatively TRBD1 or TRBD2 (5 bases each). The germline V gene has CDR1 SGHTA and CDR2 FQGNSA. The CDR3 is 16 amino acids. The CDR3 sequence: CASSSRSPGPSYGQYF. As DNA, the CDR3 is TGTGCCAGCAGTTCCCGGAGCCCGGGACCTTCCTACGGGCAGTACTTC.

This clonotype was observed many times. The chain carries TRBV19 and TRBJ2-7; 8 bases map to TRBD1. Per germline, CDR1 LNHDA and CDR2 SQIVND (reference sequence). Trimming took 3 bases from V and 1 from J; bases not matched to a gene: 8. The CDR3 runs 16 residues. The CDR3: CASSMTGVLTSYEQYF. CDR3 nucleotides: TGTGCCAGTAGTATGACAGGGGTCCTAACTTCCTACGAGCAGTACTTC. Variable domain in full (rest from reference TRBV19 and TRBJ2-7): DGGITQSPKYLFRKEGQNVTLSCEQNLNHDAMYWYRQDPGQGLRLIYYSQIVNDFQKGDIAEGYSVSREKKESFPLTVTSAQKNPTAFYLCASSMTGVLTSYEQYFGPGTRLTVT.

This clonotype was detected many times. The chain combines TRBV11-2 with TRBJ2-3; D remains ambiguous. V gave up 5 bases and J gave up 2 bases, with 11 bases separating them. The CDR3 sequence is 14 residues long. The germline gives CDR1 SGHAT, CDR2 FQNNGV. The CDR3 DNA reads TGTGCCAGCAGCCGGACCGGGCCCACAGATACGCAGTATTTT. Residues: CASSRTGPTDTQYF.

This clonotype has ten or more counts. The rearrangement joins TRBV6-2 or TRBV6-3 to TRBJ2-7, with D possibly TRBD2 on 5 matching bases. V gave up 8 bases and J gave up 0 bases, with 11 bases separating them. Per the germline V gene, CDR1 is MNHEY and CDR2 is SVGEGT. This CDR3 comprises 13 residues. The CDR3 sequence: CASGVGSSYEQYF. The CDR3 nucleotides read TGTGCCAGCGGGGTTGGGAGCTCCTACGAGCAGTACTTC.

In its sample, this clonotype was seen many times. The CDR3 sequence: CATSRVGRALKETQYF. CDR3 DNA sequence: TGTGCCACCAGCAGAGTCGGCAGGGCGCTAAAAGAGACCCAGTACTTC. The V call is TRBV15, the J call TRBJ2-5; D may be TRBD1 (5 bases). From germline, CDR1 is LNHNV and CDR2 YYDKDF (reference sequence). The CDR3 covers 16 residues. V lost 1 base and J lost 3, with 15 bases in between.

The chain is built from TRBV28 and TRBJ1-1; no clear D gene. The V end was cut by 6 bases, the J end by 1 base, with 12 bases between. CDR1 MDHEN and CDR2 SYDVKM come from the germline V gene. This CDR3 spans 14 amino acids. CDR3 sequence reads: CASRPSNQNTEAFF. CDR3 coding DNA: TGTGCCAGCAGGCCATCAAACCAGAACACTGAAGCTTTCTTT.

This clonotype ranks as medium-sized. The chain links TRBV5-1 to TRBJ2-3, with TRBD2 matching 7 bases. J lost 6 bases, V lost 3 bases, and 13 bases had no gene match. The germline V gene has CDR1 SGHRS and CDR2 YFSETQ. The CDR3 runs 16 residues. CDR3 amino acids: CASSSRDYGRGDTQYF. In DNA, the CDR3 is TGCGCCAGCAGCTCTAGGGACTATGGCCGTGGTGATACGCAGTATTTT.

In its sample, this clonotype ranks as medium-sized. The rearrangement uses TRBV20-1 and TRBJ2-7; 9 positions agree with TRBD1. Trimming took 6 bases from V and 2 from J; bases not matched to a gene: 5. The germline V gene has CDR1 DFQATT and CDR2 SNEGSKA (reference sequence). The CDR3 spans 13 residues. The CDR3 region is CSAIWTGAYEQYF. DNA of the CDR3: TGCAGTGCGATTTGGACAGGGGCCTACGAGCAGTACTTC.

This clonotype came up many times. The V and J genes are TRBV11-1 and TRBJ2-3, with unresolved D. The V end lost 4 bases, the J end lost 1 base, and 9 bases lay between the germline ends. This CDR3 comprises 14 residues. Per the germline V gene, CDR1 is SGHAT and CDR2 is FQDESV (reference sequence). CDR3 in DNA: TGTGCCAGCAGCTCACAATGGGGCACAGATACGCAGTATTTT. This translates into CASSSQWGTDTQYF. Together with reference TRBV11-1 and TRBJ2-3, the CDR3 gives the full variable domain: EAEVAQSPRYKITEKSQAVAFWCDPISGHATLYWYRQILGQGPELLVQFQDESVVDDSQLPKDRFSAERLKGVDSTLKIQPAELGDSAMYLCASSSQWGTDTQYFGPGTRLTVL.

Within the sample, this clonotype is medium-sized (0.01 to 0.1%). The rearrangement joins TRBV6-5 to TRBJ1-1, with 12 bases identical to TRBD1. The CDR3 is made up of 16 amino acids. The J segment lost 7 bases and the V segment lost 2 bases, leaving 8 bases of the junction unmatched. Germline CDR1 and CDR2: MNHEY and SVGAGI. CDR3 amino acids: CASSYGTGGVYDEAFF. CDR3 sequence (DNA): TGTGCCAGCAGTTACGGGACAGGGGGCGTCTACGATGAAGCTTTCTTT.

This clonotype appeared once. V and J are TRBV27 and TRBJ2-7; D is undetermined. CDR3 length equals 13 residues. Germline V gene data show CDR1 as MNHEY and CDR2 as SMNVEV (reference sequence). The ends were cut back, 6 bases at V and 0 bases at J, with 9 bases in the middle. CDR3 sequence: CASSRRSSYEQYF. The CDR3, as DNA: TGTGCCAGCAGCCGGCGGAGCTCCTACGAGCAGTACTTC.

This clonotype was seen a few times. The chain carries TRBV7-3 and TRBJ2-3; D possibly corresponds to TRBD1 (5 bases). Trimming cost V 1 base and J 2 bases, with 10 bases left between them. CDR1 is SGHTA, CDR2 FQGTGA, per germline. CDR3 length: 15 residues. The CDR3 here is CASSLRGRSTDTQYF. The CDR3 nucleotides read TGTGCCAGCAGCTTAAGGGGCCGCTCCACAGATACGCAGTATTTT.

The rearrangement links TRBV20-1 to TRBJ2-1, with 7 bases lining up with TRBD2. This CDR3 has 16 residues. The germline CDR1 and CDR2 sequences are DFQATT and SNEGSKA (reference sequence). The junction had 20 bases not matched to a gene; V was cut back by 3 bases and J by 12 bases. The CDR3 is CSASSLALDGRYGQFF. CDR3 nucleotides: TGCAGTGCTAGTTCACTAGCGCTGGACGGAAGGTATGGGCAGTTCTTC.

This clonotype is labeled medium-sized. The chain employs TRBV4-3 and TRBJ2-7; 7 nucleotides line up with TRBD1. The germline V gene encodes CDR1 LGHNA and CDR2 YSLEER. The CDR3 has 13 amino acids. V lost 5 bases and J lost 2; bases outside the gene matches: 3. The CDR3 protein is CASSSGQPYEQYF. The CDR3 DNA is TGCGCCAGCAGCTCGGGACAGCCCTACGAGCAGTACTTC.

The genes are TRBV28 and TRBJ2-7; D is uncertain. The CDR3 runs to 14 residues. The germline V gene has CDR1 MDHEN and CDR2 SYDVKM. Trimming removed 6 bases from V and 4 bases from J, with 16 bases in between. CDR3 protein: CASSFLGDRYEQYF. In DNA form, the CDR3 reads TGTGCCAGCAGCTTCCTTGGGGATCGATACGAGCAGTACTTC.

This clonotype was seen only a few times. The J gene is TRBJ2-3, the V gene TRBV11-3; possible D gene TRBD2, 6 bases. The CDR3 is 11 residues long. Germline values: CDR1 SGHNT, CDR2 YENEEA. The germline V and J ends were trimmed by 4 bases and 9 bases, with 8 bases remaining between them. CDR3 region: CASSSGLTQYF. The CDR3 DNA is TGTGCCAGCAGCTCAGGACTAACGCAGTATTTT.

Many counts were recorded for this clonotype. The rearrangement links TRBV12-3 or TRBV12-4 to TRBJ2-3, with 13 bases fitting TRBD2. CDR3 length equals 16 residues. J lost 8 bases, V lost 5 bases, and 10 bases had no gene match. The CDR3 loop is CASSPGTSGNGGTQYF. CDR3 in DNA: TGTGCCAGCAGTCCCGGGACTAGCGGGAATGGAGGTACGCAGTATTTT.

This clonotype is labeled medium-sized (0.01 to 0.1%). V and J are TRBV6-6 and TRBJ2-3, with D perhaps TRBD2 (5 bases). This CDR3 spans 14 amino acids. V gave up 2 bases and J gave up 3 bases, with 9 bases separating them. Germline assignment: CDR1 MNHNY and CDR2 SVGAGI (reference sequence). The CDR3 protein is CASSYHWRTDTQYF. The CDR3 nucleotides are TGTGCCAGCAGTTACCACTGGAGGACAGATACGCAGTATTTT.